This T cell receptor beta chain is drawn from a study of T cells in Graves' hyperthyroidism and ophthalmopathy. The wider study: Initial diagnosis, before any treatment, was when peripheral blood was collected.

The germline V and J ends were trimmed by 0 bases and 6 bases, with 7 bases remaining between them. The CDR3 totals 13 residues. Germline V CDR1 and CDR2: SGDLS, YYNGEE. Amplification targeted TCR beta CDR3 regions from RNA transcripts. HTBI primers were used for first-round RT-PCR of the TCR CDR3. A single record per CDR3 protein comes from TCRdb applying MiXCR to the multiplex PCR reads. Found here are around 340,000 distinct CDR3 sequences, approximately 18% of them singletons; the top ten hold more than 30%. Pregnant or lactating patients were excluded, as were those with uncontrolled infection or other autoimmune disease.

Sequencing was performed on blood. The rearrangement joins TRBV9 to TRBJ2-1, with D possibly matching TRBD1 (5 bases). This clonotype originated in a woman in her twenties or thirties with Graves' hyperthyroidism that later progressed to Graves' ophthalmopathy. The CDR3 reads CASSVGQSNEQFF. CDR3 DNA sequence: TGTGCCAGCAGCGTAGGACAGTCCAATGAGCAGTTCTTC.